This T cell receptor (beta chain) was sequenced during a study of T cell responses to AZD1222 COVID-19 vaccine. Here immunoSEQ multiplex PCR was the method, and the copy in TCRdb shows in-frame clones only, minus some. The profile shows about 120,000 clones, around 93% of them singletons. Worth noting for this clone: Its antigen is not known.

Germline V lookup: CDR1 SNHLY, CDR2 FYNNEI. The CDR3 is 12 residues long. The ends were cut back, 3 bases at V and 9 bases at J, with 11 bases in the middle. Study-level points and caveats: CD4 TCRs associated with vaccination spanned spike, dominating at 160-218 and 743-854. Without day 14 samples, only post-peak T cell repertoires were studied. Clonal diversity was possibly underestimated, and white British individuals and females predominated among donors.

Second-dose intervals of approximately 4 or approximately 12 weeks were pooled. This TCR was recovered from an adult who received the AZD1222 COVID-19 vaccine. The sequencing used peripheral blood, collected 28 days after the second AZD1222 dose. The chain carries TRBV2 and TRBJ1-1; no clear D. CDR3 loop: CASSDSVQKAFF. The CDR3 DNA reads as TGTGCCAGCAGTGATAGTGTACAGAAAGCTTTCTTT.